Listed below are T cell receptor beta chains from one sample, sequenced in a study of beta chain features in type 1 diabetes. Assay used: immunoSEQ multiplex PCR; TCRdb lists only in-frame clones, some missing. The table lists 130,000 to 150,000 clones, roughly a tenth of them singletons, with approximately 1.3% in the top ten. Material: naive CD4+ T cells from blood. The origin of the receptors is a man aged 18 to 30 in good health. The CDR3 runs from the conserved cysteine through the conserved F or W. Fields, in order: V gene, D gene, J gene, clone size, CDR3 DNA, CDR3 protein. A D gene is named only where the DNA matches it firmly. Rows may omit the clone size; those that give it use once, few, many or a size class.

>TRBV11-2|TRBD2|TRBJ2-7|many
TGTGCCAGCAGCTTGTCTAGCGGGGGGTCCTACGAGCAGTACTTC
CASSLSSGGSYEQYF
>TRBV6-9|TRBD1|TRBJ2-4|.
TGTGCCAGCAGTTATCCGGGACAGGGGGTAAACATTCAGTACTTC
CASSYPGQGVNIQYF
>TRBV19|TRBD1|TRBJ1-5|.
TGTGCCAGTAGTCCATGGACAGGGGTGGGCAATCAGCCCCAGCATTTT
CASSPWTGVGNQPQHF
>TRBV2|TRBD2|TRBJ2-4|.
TGTGCCAGCAGTGATAGCGGGCGGGACATTCAGTACTTC
CASSDSGRDIQYF
>TRBV18|TRBD1|TRBJ2-7|.
TGTGCCAGCTCCGAGGGGGCCGCTTCCTACGAGCAGTACTTC
CASSEGAASYEQYF
>TRBV7-9|TRBD1|TRBJ1-3|.
TGTGCCAGCAGCGCCGGGGACAGGGATCGAAACACCATATATTTT
CASSAGDRDRNTIYF
>TRBV6-5|TRBD2|TRBJ2-3|.
TGTGCCAGCAGTTCTCGGACTAGCGGAAACACAGATACGCAGTATTTT
CASSSRTSGNTDTQYF
>TRBV25-1|.|TRBJ2-3|few
TGTGCCAGCAGTGATCCGGGACACAGCACAGATACGCAGTATTTT
CASSDPGHSTDTQYF
>TRBV7-9|.|TRBJ2-7|.
TGTGCCAGCAGCTCCGGGGTAGCCTACGAGCAGTACTTC
CASSSGVAYEQYF
>TRBV7-2|.|TRBJ2-1|.
TGTGCCAACCTCCCTCAGGGTGGCTCCTACAATGAGCAGTTCTTC
CANLPQGGSYNEQFF
>TRBV9|.|TRBJ1-4|few
TGTGCCAGCAGCCCCGGCGGGTCAACTAATGAAAAACTGTTTTTT
CASSPGGSTNEKLFF
>TRBV4-2|.|TRBJ1-4|.
TGTGCCAGCAGCCGGACACCAACTAATGAAAAACTGTTTTTT
CASSRTPTNEKLFF
>TRBV7-2|.|TRBJ1-5|.
TGTGCCAGCAGCATGTACAGCCCGAATCAGCCCCAGCATTTT
CASSMYSPNQPQHF